This T cell receptor (beta chain) was sequenced during a study of T cells in Graves' hyperthyroidism and ophthalmopathy (dated by TCRdb to about 2019). At the level of the whole study: Peripheral blood was sampled at the time of initial diagnosis, prior to any treatment. TCR V-J signatures able to tell the groups apart were searched for in a discovery cohort of 100 patients, of whom under 45 had Graves' ophthalmopathy and under 65 had stable Graves' hyperthyroidism. Whether ophthalmopathy could be predicted prospectively was tested in an independent validation cohort made up of under 20 hyperthyroidism patients plus 17 patients who later progressed to ophthalmopathy. The 75 to 100 discovery patients were randomly split 7:3 into training and test sets. In addition, the study compared T-cell repertoires in thyroid tissue and in blood from six Graves' hyperthyroidism patients. Once sampling was done, hyperthyroidism patients were given methimazole at a starting dose of 30 mg daily, whereas ophthalmopathy patients were given high-dose intravenous methylprednisolone. The paper reports TCR Vbeta CDR3 sequencing of some 140 peripheral blood samples: around 45 ophthalmopathy, 70 to 85 hyperthyroidism and around 17 progressor patients. What the research found in general, with its limitations: In validation, progression to ophthalmopathy was predicted by the model with roughly 69% sensitivity and around 76% specificity, a median of 6.5 months before onset. In cross-validation, a model built on a 13 V-J signature told ophthalmopathy apart from stable hyperthyroidism with 85% to 90% sensitivity and around 84% specificity, and in testing the same model reached 80%/75%. Most expanded thyroid clonotypes (frequency above 0.001) were also found in blood, which suggests that blood repertoires may mirror thyroid immune responses. No statistical method was used to fix the sample size in advance, and group allocation was not hidden from the investigators.

Stable Graves' hyperthyroidism was defined as no progression to ophthalmopathy during 18 months of follow-up. Hyperthyroidism patients were newly diagnosed, had a disease duration of under 2 months, and were aged 18 to 65 years. Exclusion was applied to patients with uncontrolled infections, other autoimmune diseases, pregnancy or lactation. Diagnoses were based on clinical symptoms, serum thyroxine and TRAb, thyroid ultrasound and orbital computed tomography. PBMCs were isolated from about 9.1 ml of fresh peripheral blood by Ficoll-Paque density gradient centrifugation. Total RNA was extracted with Trizol reagent, and quality was checked on an Agilent 2100 Bioanalyzer. The germline ends are 10 bases apart after V is trimmed by 1 base and J by 4 bases. Based on the germline V gene, the CDR1 and CDR2 sequences are SGHTA and FQGNSA. Including cysteine and phenylalanine, the CDR3 has 14 amino acids. The CDR3 DNA has 42 bases and is translated from base 1.

This clonotype showed up many times. It has no known antigen specificity. Per-base qualities were not stored, and no clone one base away is much larger. The TCR beta CDR3 regions were amplified from the RNA transcripts. The first round of RT-PCR for the TCR CDR3 was performed with the HTBI primer set and the Qiagen OneStep RT-PCR kit. Libraries were constructed in a second round of multiplex PCR, after which size selection and purification were performed. Libraries were sequenced paired-end with 100 bp reads on an Illumina HiSeq2000. The paper's data handling went like this. SOAPnuke was used to process the raw data, throwing out any read that contained adapters or uncalled bases, had a mean Phred below 15, or lacked an exact constant-primer or identifier match. COPE v1.2.5 was used to merge high-quality paired reads, and clonotypes were defined as unique nucleotide sequences. Clonotypes were aligned to IMGT TRBV, TRBD and TRBJ reference segments using MiTCR v1.1. The analysis was restricted to V-J combinations with a frequency above 0.0001, which together covered 99% to 99.2% of the repertoires. A TCS score was defined as the ratio between F50 (clonal expansion) and ExV (chaos), using BLOSUM62-based TCRdist between CDR3 peptides within each V-J. Welch's t-statistics and random forest reduced 500 to 550 V-J features to around 14, which were used in a naive Bayes classifier (R e1071). Using fastp at Q25 and MiXCR, TCRdb reprocessed the public reads and kept productive beta chains. Each entry merges the rows of one CDR3 protein and shows their most common DNA and genes. The V and J calls were determined by TCRdb, not by the authors. This sample is represented by 600,000 to 900,000 distinct CDR3 sequences; around 15% of them were singletons. The ten largest clones capture under 10% of the sample.

What was sequenced was blood. This receptor was obtained from a man between 18 and 29 years old with Graves' hyperthyroidism. The rearrangement combines TRBV7-2 with TRBJ1-2; a tentative D call is TRBD1 (6 bases match). The CDR3 region has the sequence CASSLVGAGYGYTF. The nucleotides are TGTGCCAGCAGCTTAGTGGGGGCAGGCTATGGCTACACCTTC.